This TCR beta chain was identified during a study of identical twins. Overall study findings and caveats: The study found excess low generation probability among twin-shared out-of-frame alpha sequences. Insertions were reduced in abundant cord blood beta clonotypes but not in memory repertoires. Out-of-frame TCR alpha sharing observed in monozygotic twins exceeded model estimates.

Template switching created a universal primer site, and the cDNA included unique molecular identifiers. TCRdb re-called the 5' RACE reads through MiXCR, storing one row per CDR3 protein. The sample shows around 250,000 distinct CDR3 sequences, approximately 11% of them seen only once. V was trimmed by 6 bases and J by 9 bases, leaving 26 bases between them. Per the germline V gene, CDR1 is KGHSH and CDR2 is LQKENI. CDR3 length equals 16 residues. Remarks on this clonotype: No antigen is known for it.

This sample was also put to use in a study of yellow fever vaccine responses in identical twins.

Material for sequencing was memory (CD45RO+) T cells sorted from blood. The chain joins TRBV18 to TRBJ2-5; D is possibly TRBD2 (5 bases). The sequence came from a woman aged 18-29 years in good health. DNA for the CDR3: TGTGCCAGCTCCCCTCCCCTAGGACGGCCCCAGGAGGCCCAGTACTTC. Residues: CASSPPLGRPQEAQYF.